Listed here are 22 T cell receptor beta chains from one sample, sequenced in a study of blood T cell repertoires in COVID-19. Sequencing was performed with immunoSEQ multiplex PCR; in TCRdb, only in-frame clones are kept and a portion is missing. This table holds roughly 58,000 clones, about 70% found once. Sequencing was performed on peripheral blood. All receptors come from a man between 45 and 60 years old with active or convalescent COVID-19.

The chain links TRBV19 to TRBJ1-1; TRBD1 matches 7 bases. CDR1 is LNHDA, CDR2 SQIVND, per germline (reference sequence). V lost 5 bases and J lost 4; bases outside the gene matches: 10. This CDR3 is 15 amino acids long. The CDR3 DNA sequence: TGTGCCAGTAGTCCCAACCGACAGGGTAGCACTGAAGCTTTCTTT. This sequence encodes CASSPNRQGSTEAFF.

This clone was counted at least ten times. The V call is TRBV15, the J call TRBJ2-5; TRBD2 agrees at 8 bases. The CDR3 is 17 amino acids. Unmatched junction bases numbered 14, after V lost 6 bases and J lost 2 bases. Germline V gene data show CDR1 as LNHNV and CDR2 as YYDKDF (reference sequence). In nucleotides, the CDR3 is TGTGCCACCAGGACGGGGAGTAGCGGGAAGAAACAAGAGACCCAGTACTTC. It yields the protein CATRTGSSGKKQETQYF. Full variable domain (rest looked up from reference TRBV15 and TRBJ2-5): DAMVIQNPRYQVTQFGKPVTLSCSQTLNHNVMYWYQQKSSQAPKLLFHYYDKDFNNEADTPDNFQSRRPNTSFCFLDIRSPGLGDTAMYLCATRTGSSGKKQETQYFGPGTRLLVL.

The chain recombines TRBV7-2 with TRBJ2-1; 10 nucleotides agree with TRBD2. This CDR3 is built from 15 residues. With 5 bases clipped from V and 6 bases from J, the junction kept 7 bases outside the gene matches. Germline-derived CDR1 and CDR2 are SGHTA and FQGNSA. In nucleotides, the CDR3 is TGTGCCAGCAGCCCGTGGACTAGCGGCTCCAATGAGCAGTTCTTC. It specifies CASSPWTSGSNEQFF.

This clone was counted only a few times. The chain recombines TRBV3-1 (or the pseudogene TRBV3-2) with TRBJ2-7; TRBD1 agrees at 9 bases. Germline V gene data show CDR1 as LGHDT and CDR2 as YNNKEL (reference sequence). V gave up 1 base and J gave up 2 bases; unmatched junction bases: 6. This CDR3 has 16 amino acids. The CDR3 loop is CASSQGGRQGAYEQYF. For the CDR3, the DNA is TGTGCCAGCAGCCAAGGGGGACGACAGGGGGCCTACGAGCAGTACTTC.

The J gene is TRBJ1-6, the V gene TRBV5-6; D perhaps matches TRBD1 (5 bases). The CDR3 is 16 amino acids. Trimming shortened V by 0 bases and J by 7 bases, and 14 bases separated the two germline ends. Germline CDR1 is SGHDT and CDR2 is YYEEEE. In DNA form, the CDR3 reads TGTGCCAGCAGCTTGGGCGCGGGACCCCGCAATTCACCCCTCCACTTT. Translation gives CASSLGAGPRNSPLHF. The full variable domain, its missing parts supplied by reference TRBV5-6 and TRBJ1-6, is DAGVTQSPTHLIKTRGQQVTLRCSPKSGHDTVSWYQQALGQGPQFIFQYYEEEERQRGNFPDRFSGHQFPNYSSELNVNALLLGDSALYLCASSLGAGPRNSPLHFGNGTRLTVT.

The chain recombines TRBV6-4 with TRBJ2-2; the match to TRBD2 covers 10 bases. This CDR3 region has 15 residues. Germline values: CDR1 MRHNA, CDR2 SNTAGT. Trimming at V came to 0 bases and at J to 6 bases, leaving 1 base not matched to a gene. DNA for the CDR3: TGTGCCAGCAGTGACTCAGCGGGGGGGTCCGGGGAGCTGTTTTTT. Residues: CASSDSAGGSGELFF.

The chain combines TRBV6-5 with TRBJ1-2, with D maybe TRBD1 (6 bases). Trimming took off 4 bases at V and 0 bases at J, with 15 bases between the two ends. The CDR3 spans 16 residues. Per the germline V gene, CDR1 is MNHEY and CDR2 is SVGAGI. The CDR3 bases are TGTGCCAGCAGTTTAGGGCGGACAGTGACTAACTATGGCTACACCTTC. This encodes CASSLGRTVTNYGYTF.

The J gene is TRBJ1-6, the V gene TRBV5-1, with TRBD1 as a possible D gene (5 bases). Looked up from germline, CDR1 is SGHRS and CDR2 is YFSETQ. V lost 4 bases and J lost 6, with 8 bases in between. The CDR3 has 13 residues. For the CDR3, the DNA is TGCGCCAGCAGCGGAGACAGTAATTCACCCCTCCACTTT. It codes for CASSGDSNSPLHF.

The rearrangement uses TRBV19 and TRBJ2-7, with D maybe TRBD2 (6 bases). The CDR3 is 14 amino acids. V was trimmed by 5 bases and J by 2 bases, leaving 13 bases between them. Germline CDR1 reads LNHDA; CDR2 reads SQIVND (reference sequence). The CDR3, as DNA: TGTGCCAGTAGTGTCACCGGGGAGGCCTACGAGCAGTACTTC. Translated: CASSVTGEAYEQYF.

The chain recombines TRBV5-4 with TRBJ2-7, with TRBD2 matching 11 bases. V shed 2 bases, J shed 3 bases, and the junction held 1 base outside the gene matches. The CDR3 totals 14 residues. CDR1 is SGHNT, CDR2 YYREEE, per germline (reference sequence). The CDR3 loop reads CASSFTSGSYEQYF. For the CDR3, the DNA is TGTGCCAGCAGCTTTACTAGCGGGAGCTACGAGCAGTACTTC.

The V call is TRBV19, the J call TRBJ2-2; D is possibly TRBD1 (6 bases). V was cut by 6 bases and J by 7 bases, with 15 bases left in between. CDR1 and CDR2 (germline): LNHDA, SQIVND (reference sequence). The CDR3 has 14 amino acids. CDR3 in amino acids: CASSQNGQFGELFF. CDR3 in DNA: TGTGCCAGTAGCCAAAACGGACAGTTCGGGGAGCTGTTTTTT.

This clone was seen more than once but under ten times. The CDR3 DNA reads as TGTGCCAGCAGAAGGGACAGGGTTGAGTACGAGCAGTACTTC. Residues: CASRRDRVEYEQYF. The genes are TRBV2 and TRBJ2-7; 9 nucleotides agree with TRBD1. J gave up 4 bases and V 6 bases, and 7 bases lay outside the gene matches. Germline lookup yields CDR1 SNHLY and CDR2 FYNNEI. The CDR3 totals 14 residues.

The rearrangement uses TRBV18 and TRBJ2-1; 10 positions match TRBD2. The CDR3 covers 16 residues. Germline CDR1 is KGHSH and CDR2 is LQKENI. With V trimmed by 3 bases and J by 4 bases, 6 bases remained unmatched. The chain's CDR3 is CASSPTTSGEYNEQFF. CDR3 in DNA: TGTGCCAGCTCACCCACTACTAGCGGGGAATACAATGAGCAGTTCTTC.

The gene calls are TRBV6-5 and TRBJ1-4; TRBD1 aligns across 7 bases. Trimming removed 7 bases from V and 5 bases from J; junction bases left unmatched: 7. CDR1 and CDR2 (germline): MNHEY, SVGAGI. The CDR3 runs 14 residues. The CDR3 protein is CASIKDRRNEKLFF. CDR3 in DNA: TGTGCCAGCATTAAGGACAGGAGGAATGAAAAACTGTTTTTT.

The chain joins TRBV30 to TRBJ2-2; 10 bases align to TRBD2. CDR1 and CDR2 (germline): GTSNPN, SVGIG (reference sequence). After removal of 0 bases from V and 10 bases from J, the junction contained 2 bases not matched to a gene. The CDR3 has 13 amino acids. Here the CDR3 DNA reads TGTGCCTGGAGTGTAACTAGCGGGGTGGAGCTGTTTTTT. As protein: CAWSVTSGVELFF.

The chain has TRBV11-1 and TRBJ2-1; 11 nucleotides agree with TRBD2. The germline V gene encodes CDR1 SGHAT and CDR2 FQDESV (reference sequence). Losses at the gene ends were 3 bases for V and 0 bases for J; bases not matched to a gene: 1. The CDR3 runs to 16 residues. CDR3 nucleotides: TGTGCCAGCAGCTTTAGCGGGAGGGTCTCCTACAATGAGCAGTTCTTC. As protein: CASSFSGRVSYNEQFF.

V usage is TRBV2 and J usage is TRBJ2-1; D unresolved. V lost 4 bases and J 5 bases, leaving 12 bases between the germline ends. The V gene's germline CDR1 is SNHLY and CDR2 FYNNEI. The CDR3 consists of 14 residues. CDR3 loop: CASSAGIQNNEQFF. The DNA of the CDR3 is TGTGCCAGCAGTGCTGGCATACAGAACAATGAGCAGTTCTTC.

This clone came up once. This chain uses TRBV2 with TRBJ2-7; perhaps TRBD2 as D (5 bases). With 8 bases removed from V and 3 bases from J, the gap between germline ends came to 11 bases. This CDR3 comprises 12 residues. CDR1 SNHLY and CDR2 FYNNEI come from the germline V gene. DNA of the CDR3: TGTGCCAGCGCTATCGGACTCTACGAGCAGTACTTC. Amino acid sequence: CASAIGLYEQYF.

CDR3 in amino acids: CASSLRGQRGDTQYF. In DNA form, the CDR3 reads TGTGCCAGCAGCTTGAGAGGGCAACGGGGAGATACGCAGTATTTT. The chain is built from TRBV11-3 and TRBJ2-3, with D possibly matching TRBD2 (5 bases). Germline CDR1 and CDR2: SGHNT and YENEEA. Trimming stripped 3 bases from V and 5 bases from J, with 15 bases between. This CDR3 contains 15 residues.

The chain is built from TRBV5-1 and TRBJ1-1; weak D call: TRBD1 (5 bases). The CDR3 consists of 14 residues. Between the trimmed V and J ends, which lost 6 bases and 2 bases, there was a span of 14 bases. Germline CDR1 reads SGHRS; CDR2 reads YFSETQ. The CDR3 bases are TGCGCCAGCACCTCGACAGAGTCCAACACTGAAGCTTTCTTT. It specifies CASTSTESNTEAFF.

The V call is TRBV3-1 (or the pseudogene TRBV3-2), the J call TRBJ2-5, with 7 nucleotides matching TRBD2. With 0 bases clipped from V and 5 bases from J, the junction kept 3 bases outside the gene matches. CDR1 is LGHDT, CDR2 YNNKEL, per germline (reference sequence). This CDR3 comprises 14 residues. CDR3 nucleotide sequence: TGTGCCAGCAGCCAAGATATGGGGGGGGAGACCCAGTACTTC. It yields the protein CASSQDMGGETQYF.

This clone was seen a few times. The V call is TRBV5-1, the J call TRBJ1-3; TRBD1 is a possible D gene (5 bases). Per the germline V gene, CDR1 is SGHRS and CDR2 is YFSETQ. CDR3 size: 15 residues. Trimming took 3 bases from V and 7 from J, leaving 17 bases between them. The DNA of the CDR3 is TGCGCCAGCAGCTCGGGGACCTCCGGAGGGAACACCATATATTTT. This encodes CASSSGTSGGNTIYF. Drawing the rest from reference TRBV5-1 and TRBJ1-3, the complete variable domain is KAGVTQTPRYLIKTRGQQVTLSCSPISGHRSVSWYQQTPGQGLQFLFEYFSETQRNKGNFPGRFSGRQFSNSRSEMNVSTLELGDSALYLCASSSGTSGGNTIYFGEGSWLTVV.